This T cell receptor beta chain was recorded in a study of tumor-infiltrating lymphocytes in primary liver carcinoma. This CDR3 has 12 residues. Trimming removed 5 bases at V and 3 bases at J, with 5 bases between. This clonotype has ten or more counts. Production of TCR beta cDNA used 500 ng total RNA together with a constant-region primer. The TCR beta library was amplified through three nested multiplex PCR rounds in a modified ARM-PCR procedure. It was with TRBV1-TRBV30 forward primers and a C-beta reverse primer that the first two PCR rounds were run, at 10 to 11 cycles each. TCRdb redid the calling of the multiplex PCR reads with MiXCR, one entry per CDR3 protein. The sample yields 300,000 to 400,000 distinct CDR3 sequences, less than 70% seen once. Both blood RNA, taken from unsorted whole blood, and germline DNA were extracted.

The chain links TRBV12-3 or TRBV12-4 to TRBJ2-1, with D unclear. The sequence was obtained from a man aged 35 to 55 with primary liver carcinoma and hepatitis B virus infection. Sequenced: peripheral blood. The CDR3 coding sequence is TGTGCCAGCAGTCCACTCTACAATGAGCAGTTCTTC. The encoded protein is CASSPLYNEQFF.